Sequencing of this T cell receptor beta chain was carried out in a study of control samples from healthy donors and cancer patients. Only one count was recorded for this clone. Assay used: immunoSEQ multiplex PCR; TCRdb lists only in-frame clones, some missing. The repertoire has roughly 370,000 clones, approximately 90% of them found once; the top ten carry about 6.3%. Input material: PBMCs. This sequence originates from a middle-aged man with head and neck cancer.

The CDR3 loop is CASKRTGNQPQHF. CDR3 DNA sequence: TGTGCCAGCAAGCGGACAGGCAATCAGCCCCAGCATTTT. This rearrangement joins TRBV6-6 to TRBJ1-5, with D possibly TRBD1 on 6 matching bases. Trimming left V 7 bases short and J 2 bases short, with 9 bases between. CDR1 and CDR2 (germline): MNHNY, SVGAGI (reference sequence). This CDR3 is built from 13 residues.